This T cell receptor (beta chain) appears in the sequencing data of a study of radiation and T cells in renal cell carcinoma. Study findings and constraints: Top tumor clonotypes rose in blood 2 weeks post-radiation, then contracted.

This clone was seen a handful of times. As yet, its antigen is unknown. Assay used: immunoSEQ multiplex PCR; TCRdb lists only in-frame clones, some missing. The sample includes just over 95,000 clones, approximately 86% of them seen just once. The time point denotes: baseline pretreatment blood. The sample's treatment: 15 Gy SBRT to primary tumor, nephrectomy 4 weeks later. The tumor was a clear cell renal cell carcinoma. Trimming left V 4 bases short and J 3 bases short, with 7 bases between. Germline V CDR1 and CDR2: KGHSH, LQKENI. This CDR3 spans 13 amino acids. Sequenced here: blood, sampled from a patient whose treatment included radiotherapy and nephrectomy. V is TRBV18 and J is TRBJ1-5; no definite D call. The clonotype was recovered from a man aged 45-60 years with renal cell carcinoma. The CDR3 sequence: CASSQENNQPQHF. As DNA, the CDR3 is TGTGCCAGCTCACAGGAAAACAATCAGCCCCAGCATTTT.